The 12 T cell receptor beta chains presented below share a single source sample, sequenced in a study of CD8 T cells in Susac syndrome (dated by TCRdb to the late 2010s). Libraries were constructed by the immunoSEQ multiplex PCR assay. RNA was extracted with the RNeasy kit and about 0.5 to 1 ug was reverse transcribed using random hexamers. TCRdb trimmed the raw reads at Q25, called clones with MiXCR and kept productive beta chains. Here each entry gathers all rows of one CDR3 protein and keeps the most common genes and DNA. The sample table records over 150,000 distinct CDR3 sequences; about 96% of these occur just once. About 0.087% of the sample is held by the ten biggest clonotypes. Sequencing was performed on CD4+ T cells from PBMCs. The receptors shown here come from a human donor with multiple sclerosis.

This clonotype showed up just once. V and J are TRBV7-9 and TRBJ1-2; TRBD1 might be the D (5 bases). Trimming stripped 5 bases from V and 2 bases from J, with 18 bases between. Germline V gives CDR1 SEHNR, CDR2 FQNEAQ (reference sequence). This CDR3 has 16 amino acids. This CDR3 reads CASSPQTWGENYGYTF. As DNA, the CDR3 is TGTGCCAGCAGCCCTCAAACCTGGGGCGAAAACTATGGCTACACCTTC.

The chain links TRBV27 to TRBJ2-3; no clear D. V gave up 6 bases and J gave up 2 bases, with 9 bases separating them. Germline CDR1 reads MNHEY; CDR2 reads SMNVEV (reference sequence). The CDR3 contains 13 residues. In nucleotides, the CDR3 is TGTGCCAGCAGCCCTTTGTTCACAGATACGCAGTATTTT. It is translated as CASSPLFTDTQYF.

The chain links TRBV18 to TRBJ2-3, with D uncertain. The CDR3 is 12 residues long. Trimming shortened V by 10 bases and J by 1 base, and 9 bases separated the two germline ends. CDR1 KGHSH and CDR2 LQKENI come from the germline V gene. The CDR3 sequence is CAISLGTDTQYF. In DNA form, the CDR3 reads TGTGCCATTAGTCTCGGCACAGATACGCAGTATTTT.

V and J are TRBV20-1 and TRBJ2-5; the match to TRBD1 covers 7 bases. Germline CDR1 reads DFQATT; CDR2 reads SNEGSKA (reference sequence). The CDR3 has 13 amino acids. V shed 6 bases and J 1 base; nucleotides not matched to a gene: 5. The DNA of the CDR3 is TGCAGTGCCCCCAGACAGGGCCAAGAGACCCAGTACTTC. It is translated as CSAPRQGQETQYF.

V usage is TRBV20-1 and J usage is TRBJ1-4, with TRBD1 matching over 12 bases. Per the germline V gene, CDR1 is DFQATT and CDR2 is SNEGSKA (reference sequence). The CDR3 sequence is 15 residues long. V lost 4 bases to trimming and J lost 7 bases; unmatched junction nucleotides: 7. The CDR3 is CSATGTGGVSEKLFF. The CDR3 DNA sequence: TGCAGTGCTACCGGGACAGGGGGCGTGAGTGAAAAACTGTTTTTT.

The CDR3, as DNA: TGTGCCAGCGGAGATGAATGGGCCACTGAAGCTTTCTTT. Protein product: CASGDEWATEAFF. This sequence joins TRBV6-6 and TRBJ1-1; D not certain. The V end was cut by 8 bases, the J end by 4 bases, with 14 bases between. CDR3 length: 13 amino acids. Per the germline V gene, CDR1 is MNHNY and CDR2 is SVGAGI (reference sequence).

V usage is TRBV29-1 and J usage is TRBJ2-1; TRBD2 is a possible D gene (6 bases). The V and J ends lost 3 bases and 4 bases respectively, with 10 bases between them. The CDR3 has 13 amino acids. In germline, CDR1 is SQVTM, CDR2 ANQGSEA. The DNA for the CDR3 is TGCAGCGTTGAGAGGGACTTGTACAATGAGCAGTTCTTC. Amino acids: CSVERDLYNEQFF.

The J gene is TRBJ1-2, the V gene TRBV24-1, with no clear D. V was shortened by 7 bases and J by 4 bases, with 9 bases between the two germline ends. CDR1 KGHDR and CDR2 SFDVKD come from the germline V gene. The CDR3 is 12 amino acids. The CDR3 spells CATSVARYGYTF. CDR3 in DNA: TGTGCCACCAGCGTTGCCCGCTATGGCTACACCTTC.

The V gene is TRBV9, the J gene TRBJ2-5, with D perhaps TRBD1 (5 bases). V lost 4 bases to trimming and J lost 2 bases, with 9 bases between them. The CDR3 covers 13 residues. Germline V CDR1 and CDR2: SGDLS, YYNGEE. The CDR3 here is CASSSRQQETQYF. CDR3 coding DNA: TGTGCCAGCAGCTCACGACAGCAAGAGACCCAGTACTTC.

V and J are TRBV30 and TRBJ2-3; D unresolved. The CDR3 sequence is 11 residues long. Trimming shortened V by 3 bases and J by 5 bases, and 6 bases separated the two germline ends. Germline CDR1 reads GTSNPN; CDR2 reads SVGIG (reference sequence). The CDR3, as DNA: TGTGCCTGGAGATATATAGATACGCAGTATTTT. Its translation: CAWRYIDTQYF.

This CDR3 reads CASSQDRGRTYEQYF. In DNA, the CDR3 is TGTGCCAGCAGCCAAGATCGAGGCCGTACCTACGAGCAGTACTTC. The chain joins TRBV4-2 to TRBJ2-7; D gene ambiguous. Trimming took 0 bases from V and 2 from J, leaving 11 bases between them. This CDR3 comprises 15 residues. Germline CDR1 is LGHNA and CDR2 is YNFKEQ.

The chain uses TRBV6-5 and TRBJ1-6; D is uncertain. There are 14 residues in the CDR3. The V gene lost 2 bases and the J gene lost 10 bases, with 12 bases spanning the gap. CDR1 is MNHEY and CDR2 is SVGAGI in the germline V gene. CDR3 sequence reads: CASSYTDSRSPLHF. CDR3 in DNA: TGTGCCAGCAGTTACACGGATAGCAGATCACCCCTCCACTTT.